These T cell receptor beta chains were read from a single sample in a study of blood T cell repertoires in COVID-19. TCRdb's table, derived via immunoSEQ multiplex PCR, lists solely in-frame clones and lacks some. The table shows 85,000 to 110,000 clones, with over 85% occurring only once. The sequenced sample consisted of peripheral blood. The receptors here all came from a woman older than 75 in a cohort sampled during active COVID-19. Both conserved end residues are part of each CDR3. Each record gives: D gene, J gene, V gene, clone size, CDR3 DNA, CDR3 protein. A D gene is named only where the DNA matches it firmly. Clone size is stated in some rows and not others, as once, few, many or a class when expanded.

TRBD2 | TRBJ2-2 | TRBV11-2 | NA | TGTGCCAGCAGCTTAGGGGGGGGCACCGGGGAGCTGTTTTTT | CASSLGGGTGELFF
NA | TRBJ2-7 | TRBV19 | NA | TGTGCCAGTACTCCCCGGGGCTCCTACGAGCAGTACTTC | CASTPRGSYEQYF
TRBD2 | TRBJ2-2 | TRBV29-1 | NA | TGCAGCGCCCGGACTAGCGGGACCACCGGGGAGCTGTTTTTT | CSARTSGTTGELFF
NA | TRBJ1-6 | TRBV19 | NA | TGTGCCAGTAGTAAGCAGCGAGCTTCCTATAATTCACCCCTCCACTTT | CASSKQRASYNSPLHF
NA | TRBJ2-3 | TRBV6-6 | NA | TGTGCCAGCGTATTAGCGGCCTATACAGATACGCAGTATTTT | CASVLAAYTDTQYF
NA | TRBJ1-1 | TRBV7-2 | NA | TGTGCCAGCAGCTTAGAGGCAGGGCGAACTGAAGCTTTCTTT | CASSLEAGRTEAFF
TRBD1 | TRBJ2-3 | TRBV19 | NA | TGTGCCAGTAGGAACTGGGACAGGGGCTCCCATAGCACAGATACGCAGTATTTT | CASRNWDRGSHSTDTQYF
TRBD2 | TRBJ2-1 | TRBV20-1 | NA | TGCAGTGCTAGTAAGCGCGGTCTAGCGGGGGGTGGCTCCTACAATGAGCAGTTCTTC | CSASKRGLAGGGSYNEQFF
NA | TRBJ1-4 | TRBV18 | NA | TGTGCCAGCTCAGAGTCCAGGGTATCCGGCGTAAAACTGTTTTTT | CASSESRVSGVKLFF
TRBD1 | TRBJ2-7 | TRBV5-6 | NA | TGTGCCAGCAGCCCAACGACAGGGGGCAATAGCGACAGCTCCTACGAGCAGTACTTC | CASSPTTGGNSDSSYEQYF
NA | TRBJ1-2 | TRBV5-1 | NA | TGCGCCAGCAGCCAAGATGGCAACTATGGCTACACCTTC | CASSQDGNYGYTF
NA | TRBJ2-7 | TRBV28 | NA | TGTGCCAGCACCCCCCCCGGTTCTTACGAGCAGTACTTC | CASTPPGSYEQYF
TRBD1 | TRBJ1-5 | TRBV3-1/TRBV3-2 | NA | TGTGCCAGCAGCCGGACAGGGTACGATCAGCCCCAGCATTTT | CASSRTGYDQPQHF
NA | TRBJ1-3 | TRBV10-1 | NA | TGCGCCAGCAGTGGTCTATCTGGAAACACCATATATTTT | CASSGLSGNTIYF
TRBD2 | TRBJ2-7 | TRBV7-2 | NA | TGTGCCAGCAGTCTTAGCGGGATGAGCTCCTACGAGCAGTACTTC | CASSLSGMSSYEQYF
NA | TRBJ1-3 | TRBV28 | NA | TGTGCCAGCAGGTACAGCTCTGGAAACACCATATATTTT | CASRYSSGNTIYF
TRBD2 | TRBJ2-3 | TRBV15 | NA | TGTGCCACCAGCACCCCTCGACTAGCGGGAGGCCTCAGCACAGATACGCAGTATTTT | CATSTPRLAGGLSTDTQYF
NA | TRBJ1-2 | TRBV3-1/TRBV3-2 | NA | TGTGCCAGCAGCCAAGGGGAGTTCTCTGGCTACACCTTC | CASSQGEFSGYTF
NA | TRBJ2-2 | TRBV4-1 | NA | TGCGCCAGCAGCCAAGGGCAGTCCTACACCGGGGAGCTGTTTTTT | CASSQGQSYTGELFF
NA | TRBJ2-1 | TRBV5-5 | once | TGTGCCAGCAGCCAGGGGCCCTCCCAGTCCTACAATGAGCAGTTCTTC | CASSQGPSQSYNEQFF
NA | TRBJ1-4 | TRBV11-2 | NA | TGTGCCAGCAGCCCCTCGAGGGAAAAACTGTTTTTT | CASSPSREKLFF
TRBD2 | TRBJ2-3 | TRBV28 | NA | TGTGCCAGCAGGCCGGGACTAGAGAATACGCAGTATTTT | CASRPGLENTQYF
NA | TRBJ2-5 | TRBV18 | NA | TGTGCCAGCTCACCCTCACGACAGGCGGAGACCCAGTACTTC | CASSPSRQAETQYF
TRBD2 | TRBJ2-1 | TRBV7-9 | NA | TGTGCCAGCAGCCCCCTTGTGACTAGCGGGAGAAAAAATGAGCAGTTCTTC | CASSPLVTSGRKNEQFF
NA | TRBJ2-1 | TRBV6-5 | NA | TGTGCCAGCAGGTCGATAGAAAAATACAATGAGCAGTTCTTC | CASRSIEKYNEQFF
NA | TRBJ2-3 | TRBV24-1 | NA | TGTGCCACCAGTAAACAGGACGGGACTACAGATACGCAGTATTTT | CATSKQDGTTDTQYF
NA | TRBJ1-6 | TRBV9 | NA | TGTGCCAGCAGCCTCACCGACAGCTCCAGGACACCCCTCCACTTT | CASSLTDSSRTPLHF
NA | TRBJ2-7 | TRBV15 | NA | TGTGCCACCAGCAGAGATTACGGGTCCGCCGAGCAGTACTTC | CATSRDYGSAEQYF
TRBD1 | TRBJ2-7 | TRBV24-1 | NA | TGTGCCACCAGTGACCCGGGACAGGCGGTCCACGAGCAGTACTTC | CATSDPGQAVHEQYF
NA | TRBJ1-5 | TRBV9 | NA | TGTGCCAGCAGCGTAGGGCGGGGTGAGCCCCAGCATTTT | CASSVGRGEPQHF
TRBD2 | TRBJ2-7 | TRBV7-8 | NA | TGTGCCAGCAGCTTAGGTGGCGGGGGGGCCAGGACCGACGAGCAGTACTTC | CASSLGGGGARTDEQYF